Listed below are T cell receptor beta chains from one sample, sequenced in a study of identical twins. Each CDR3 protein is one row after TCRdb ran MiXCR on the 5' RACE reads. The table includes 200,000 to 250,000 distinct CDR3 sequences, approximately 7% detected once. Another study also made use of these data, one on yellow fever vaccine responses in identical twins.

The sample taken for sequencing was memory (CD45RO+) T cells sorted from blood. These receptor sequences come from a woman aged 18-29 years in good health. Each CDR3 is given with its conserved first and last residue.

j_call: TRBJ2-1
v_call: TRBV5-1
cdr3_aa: CASSLVGVSNEQFF

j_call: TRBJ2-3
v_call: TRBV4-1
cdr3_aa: CASSQDGAGTDTQYF

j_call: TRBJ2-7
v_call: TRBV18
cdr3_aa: CASSPLAGNEQYF

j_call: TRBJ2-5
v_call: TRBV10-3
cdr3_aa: CAISDGTSGKETQYF

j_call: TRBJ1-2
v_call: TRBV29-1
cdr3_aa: CSVEDLGHLDGYTF

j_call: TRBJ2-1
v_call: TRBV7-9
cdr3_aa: CASSLRVAGINEQFF

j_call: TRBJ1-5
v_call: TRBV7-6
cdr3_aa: CASSTGRPNQPQHF

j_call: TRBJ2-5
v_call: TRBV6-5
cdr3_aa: CASSYVAGGQETQYF

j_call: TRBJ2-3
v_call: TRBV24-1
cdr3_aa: CATSDQTSGSDTQYF

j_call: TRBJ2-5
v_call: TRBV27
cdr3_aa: CASSQGRGKETQYF

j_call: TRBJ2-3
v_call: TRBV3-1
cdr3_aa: CASSQDYIGTGSDTQYF

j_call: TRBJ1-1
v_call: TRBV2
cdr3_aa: CASTDSFTEAFF

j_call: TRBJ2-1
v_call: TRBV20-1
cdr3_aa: CSARPEDEQFF

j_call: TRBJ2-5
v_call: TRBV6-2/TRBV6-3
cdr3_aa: CASSYGRQGIQETQYF

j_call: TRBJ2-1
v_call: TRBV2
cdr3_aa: CATVGREYNEQFF

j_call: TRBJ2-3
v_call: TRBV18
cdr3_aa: CASSETWASTDTQYF

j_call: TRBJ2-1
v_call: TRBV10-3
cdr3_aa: CAISVRGNEQFF

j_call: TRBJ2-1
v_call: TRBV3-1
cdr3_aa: CASSWDKRWFF

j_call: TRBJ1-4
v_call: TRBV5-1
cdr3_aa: CASSLATGVNEKLFF

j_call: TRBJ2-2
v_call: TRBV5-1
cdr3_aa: CASSLDLAGGLFF

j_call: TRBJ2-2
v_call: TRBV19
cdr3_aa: CASSMTPSGSYWTGELFF

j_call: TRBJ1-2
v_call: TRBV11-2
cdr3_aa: CASSLTLDSGYGYTF

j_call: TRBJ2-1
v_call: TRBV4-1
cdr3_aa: CASSQDGLALGVF

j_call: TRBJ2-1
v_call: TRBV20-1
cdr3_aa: CSARTSGSDEQFF

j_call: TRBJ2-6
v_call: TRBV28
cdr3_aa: CASRPTSSGANVLTF

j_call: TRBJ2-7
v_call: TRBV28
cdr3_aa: CASSQKPYEQYF

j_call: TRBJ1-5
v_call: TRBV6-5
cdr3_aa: CASSYGTDNQPQHF

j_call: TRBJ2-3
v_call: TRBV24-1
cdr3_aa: CATSDSTGLAQYF

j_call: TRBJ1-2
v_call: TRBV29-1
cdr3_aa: CSVVSPKVGGYTF

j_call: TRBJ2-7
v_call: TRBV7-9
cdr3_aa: CASSSTATYEQYF

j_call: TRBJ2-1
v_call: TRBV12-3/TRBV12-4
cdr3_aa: CASSLGDRANNEQFF

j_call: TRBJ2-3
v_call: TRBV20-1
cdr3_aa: CSARDQEADTQYF

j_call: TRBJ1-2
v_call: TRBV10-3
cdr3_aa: CAISGFQTGTGDGYTF

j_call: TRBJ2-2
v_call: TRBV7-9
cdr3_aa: CASSLQTGNTGELFF

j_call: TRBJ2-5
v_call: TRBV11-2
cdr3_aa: CASSFEGVREGTQYF